This record concerns one T cell receptor beta chain sequence. The V end lost 5 bases, the J end lost 0 bases, and 4 bases lay between the germline ends. The CDR3 totals 13 residues. Germline V gene data show CDR1 as MNHEY and CDR2 as SMNVEV (reference sequence). This entry belongs to a study of shared clonotypes between healthy human individuals. The assay was immunoSEQ multiplex PCR, and TCRdb's table has in-frame clones only and misses some. Of 2 million to 2.5 million clones in the sample, about 92% were seen once. The chain has TRBV27 and TRBJ2-2; no definite D call. The sequence was collected from a man between 18 and 29 years old in good health. Some clones in this sample may be carry-over from other donors' samples. Sequenced material: naive CD4+ T cells from PBMCs. The sample's subset: CD45RA+ positively selected. The CDR3 protein is CASSAPNTGELFF. CDR3 nucleotides: TGTGCCAGCAGTGCACCGAACACCGGGGAGCTGTTTTTT.